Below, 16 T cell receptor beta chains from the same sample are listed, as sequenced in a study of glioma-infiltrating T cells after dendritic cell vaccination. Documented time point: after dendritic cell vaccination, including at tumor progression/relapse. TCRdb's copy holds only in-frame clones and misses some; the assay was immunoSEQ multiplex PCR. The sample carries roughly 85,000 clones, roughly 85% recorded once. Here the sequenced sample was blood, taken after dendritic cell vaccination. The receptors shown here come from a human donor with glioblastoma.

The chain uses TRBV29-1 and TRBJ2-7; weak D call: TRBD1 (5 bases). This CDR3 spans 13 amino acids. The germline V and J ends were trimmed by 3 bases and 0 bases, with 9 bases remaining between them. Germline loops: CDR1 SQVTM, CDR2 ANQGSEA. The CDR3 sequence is CSVEKTDSYEQYF. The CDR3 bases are TGCAGCGTTGAGAAGACAGACTCCTACGAGCAGTACTTC.

The CDR3 coding sequence is TGTGCCAGCAGTCCTATCAGGGGGCAGTCGGGTTACGAGCAGTACTTC. As protein: CASSPIRGQSGYEQYF. The chain recombines TRBV28 with TRBJ2-7; 8 bases agree with TRBD1. CDR1 MDHEN and CDR2 SYDVKM come from the germline V gene. With 5 bases clipped from V and 4 bases from J, the junction kept 13 bases outside the gene matches. The CDR3 has 16 amino acids.

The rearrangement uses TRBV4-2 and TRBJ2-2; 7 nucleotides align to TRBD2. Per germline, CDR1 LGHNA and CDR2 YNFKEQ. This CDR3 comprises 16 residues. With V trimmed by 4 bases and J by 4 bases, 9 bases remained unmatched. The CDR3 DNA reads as TGTGCCAGCAGCCCCAGACTAGCCAAGAGCACCGGGGAGCTGTTTTTT. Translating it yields CASSPRLAKSTGELFF.

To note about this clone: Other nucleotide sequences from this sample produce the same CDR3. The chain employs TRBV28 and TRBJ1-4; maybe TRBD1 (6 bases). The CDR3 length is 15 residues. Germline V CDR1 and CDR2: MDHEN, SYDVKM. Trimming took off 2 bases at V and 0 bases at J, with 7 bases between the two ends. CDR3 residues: CASSLGQSTNEKLFF. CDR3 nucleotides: TGTGCCAGCAGTTTAGGACAGTCAACTAATGAAAAACTGTTTTTT.

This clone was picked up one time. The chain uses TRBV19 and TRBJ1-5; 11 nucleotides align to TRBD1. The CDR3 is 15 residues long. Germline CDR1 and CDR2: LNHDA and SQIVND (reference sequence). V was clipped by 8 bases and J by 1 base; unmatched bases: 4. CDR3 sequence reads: CASWGTGGSNQPQHF. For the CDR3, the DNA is TGTGCCAGTTGGGGGACAGGGGGAAGCAATCAGCCCCAGCATTTT.

Here the CDR3 DNA reads TGTGCCAGCAGCCCGGGACTAGCGAAGGAAGTGCAGTTCTTC. Its translation is CASSPGLAKEVQFF. The genes are TRBV7-3 and TRBJ2-1, with TRBD2 matching 10 bases. Germline V gene data show CDR1 as SGHTA and CDR2 as FQGTGA. V was clipped by 5 bases and J by 12 bases; unmatched bases: 10. This CDR3 is 14 amino acids long.

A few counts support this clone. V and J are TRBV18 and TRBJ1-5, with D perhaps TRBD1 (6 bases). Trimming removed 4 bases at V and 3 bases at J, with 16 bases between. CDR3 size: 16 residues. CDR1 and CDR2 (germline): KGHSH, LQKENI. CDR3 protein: CASSQGTTANNQPQHF. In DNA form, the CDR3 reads TGTGCCAGCTCACAAGGGACAACAGCCAACAATCAGCCCCAGCATTTT.

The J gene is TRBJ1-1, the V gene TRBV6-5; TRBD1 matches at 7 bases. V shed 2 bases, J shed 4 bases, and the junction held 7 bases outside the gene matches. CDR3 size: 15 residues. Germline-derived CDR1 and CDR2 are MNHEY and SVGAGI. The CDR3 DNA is TGTGCCAGCAGTTACGGGGCAGGGGGTGGCACTGAAGCTTTCTTT. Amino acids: CASSYGAGGGTEAFF.

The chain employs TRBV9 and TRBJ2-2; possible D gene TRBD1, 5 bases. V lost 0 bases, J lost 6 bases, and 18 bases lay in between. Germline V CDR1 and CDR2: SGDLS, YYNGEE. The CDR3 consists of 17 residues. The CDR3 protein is CASSVVVRPGWAGELFF. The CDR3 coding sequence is TGTGCCAGCAGCGTAGTCGTTAGGCCAGGGTGGGCCGGGGAGCTGTTTTTT.

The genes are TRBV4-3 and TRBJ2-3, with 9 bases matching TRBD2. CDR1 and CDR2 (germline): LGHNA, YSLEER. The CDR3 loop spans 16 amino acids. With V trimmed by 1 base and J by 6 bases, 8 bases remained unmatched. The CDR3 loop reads CASSQVQGLAGDTQYF. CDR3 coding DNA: TGCGCCAGCAGCCAAGTCCAGGGACTAGCAGGTGATACGCAGTATTTT.

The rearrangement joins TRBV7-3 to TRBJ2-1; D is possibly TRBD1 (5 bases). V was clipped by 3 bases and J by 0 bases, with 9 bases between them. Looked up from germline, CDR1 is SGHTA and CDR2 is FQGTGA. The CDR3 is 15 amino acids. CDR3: CASSFQGSSYNEQFF. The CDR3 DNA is TGTGCCAGCAGCTTTCAGGGAAGCTCCTACAATGAGCAGTTCTTC. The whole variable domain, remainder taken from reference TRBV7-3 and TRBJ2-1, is GAGVSQTPSNKVTEKGKYVELRCDPISGHTALYWYRQSLGQGPEFLIYFQGTGAADDSGLPNDRFFAVRPEGSVSTLKIQRTERGDSAVYLCASSFQGSSYNEQFFGPGTRLTVL.

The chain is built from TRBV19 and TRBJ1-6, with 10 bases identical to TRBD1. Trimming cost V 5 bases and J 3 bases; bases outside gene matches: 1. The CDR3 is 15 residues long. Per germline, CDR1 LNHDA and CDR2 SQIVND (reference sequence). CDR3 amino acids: CASSGTGVYNSPLHF. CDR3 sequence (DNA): TGTGCCAGTAGTGGGACAGGGGTCTATAATTCACCCCTCCACTTT.

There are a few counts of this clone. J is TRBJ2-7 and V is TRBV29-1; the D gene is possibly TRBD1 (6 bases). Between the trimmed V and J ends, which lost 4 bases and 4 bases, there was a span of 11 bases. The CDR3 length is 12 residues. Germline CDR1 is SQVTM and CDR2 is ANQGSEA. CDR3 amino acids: CSVVRGTYEQYF. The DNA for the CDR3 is TGCAGCGTTGTCAGGGGCACGTACGAGCAGTACTTC.

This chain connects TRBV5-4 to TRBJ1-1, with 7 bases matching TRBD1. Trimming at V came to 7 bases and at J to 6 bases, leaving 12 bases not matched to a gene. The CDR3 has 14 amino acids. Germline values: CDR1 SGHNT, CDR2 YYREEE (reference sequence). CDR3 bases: TGTGCCAGCTCTTACGAGGGGGCGGTTGCTGAAGCTTTCTTT. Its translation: CASSYEGAVAEAFF.

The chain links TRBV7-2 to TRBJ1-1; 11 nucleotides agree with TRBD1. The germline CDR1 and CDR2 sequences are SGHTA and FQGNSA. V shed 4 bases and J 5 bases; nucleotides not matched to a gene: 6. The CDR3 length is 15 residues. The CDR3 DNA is TGTGCCAGCAGCTCCCCGGACAGGGGGCAGACTGAAGCTTTCTTT. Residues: CASSSPDRGQTEAFF.

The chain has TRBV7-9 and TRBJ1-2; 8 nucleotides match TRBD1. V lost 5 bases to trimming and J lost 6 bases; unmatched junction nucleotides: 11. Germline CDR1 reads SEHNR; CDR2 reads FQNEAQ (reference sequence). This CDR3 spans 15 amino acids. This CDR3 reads CASSTHRGNADGYTF. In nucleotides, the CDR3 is TGTGCCAGCAGCACCCACAGGGGGAATGCTGATGGCTACACCTTC.